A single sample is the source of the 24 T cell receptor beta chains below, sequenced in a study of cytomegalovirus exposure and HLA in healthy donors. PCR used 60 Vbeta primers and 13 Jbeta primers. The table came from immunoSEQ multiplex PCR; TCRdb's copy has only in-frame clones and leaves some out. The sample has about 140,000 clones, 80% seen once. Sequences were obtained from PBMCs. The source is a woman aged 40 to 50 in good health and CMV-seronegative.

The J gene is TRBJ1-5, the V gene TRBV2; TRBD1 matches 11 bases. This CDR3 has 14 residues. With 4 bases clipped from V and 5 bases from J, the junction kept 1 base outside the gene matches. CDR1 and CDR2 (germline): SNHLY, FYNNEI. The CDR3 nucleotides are TGTGCCAGCAGTGGGACAGGGGGCGATCAGCCCCAGCATTTT. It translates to CASSGTGGDQPQHF.

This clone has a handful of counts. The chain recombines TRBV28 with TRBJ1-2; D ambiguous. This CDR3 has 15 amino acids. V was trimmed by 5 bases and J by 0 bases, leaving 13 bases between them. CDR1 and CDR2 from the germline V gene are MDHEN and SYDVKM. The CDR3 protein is CASSRMVNTNYGYTF. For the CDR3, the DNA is TGTGCCAGCAGTCGAATGGTTAACACTAACTATGGCTACACCTTC.

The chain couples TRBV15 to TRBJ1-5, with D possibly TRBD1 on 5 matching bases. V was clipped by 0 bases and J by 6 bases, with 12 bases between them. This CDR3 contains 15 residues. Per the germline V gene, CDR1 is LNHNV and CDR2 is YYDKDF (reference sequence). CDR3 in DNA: TGTGCCACCAGCAGAGATCGAGGGGAGGGTCAGCCCCAGCATTTT. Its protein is CATSRDRGEGQPQHF. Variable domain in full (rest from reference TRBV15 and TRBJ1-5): DAMVIQNPRYQVTQFGKPVTLSCSQTLNHNVMYWYQQKSSQAPKLLFHYYDKDFNNEADTPDNFQSRRPNTSFCFLDIRSPGLGDTAMYLCATSRDRGEGQPQHFGDGTRLSIL.

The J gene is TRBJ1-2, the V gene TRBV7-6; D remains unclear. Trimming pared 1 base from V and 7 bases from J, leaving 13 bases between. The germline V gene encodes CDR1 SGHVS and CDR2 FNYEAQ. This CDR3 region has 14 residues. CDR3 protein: CASSLVLEGGGYTF. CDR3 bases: TGTGCCAGCAGCTTAGTACTCGAGGGTGGTGGCTACACCTTC.

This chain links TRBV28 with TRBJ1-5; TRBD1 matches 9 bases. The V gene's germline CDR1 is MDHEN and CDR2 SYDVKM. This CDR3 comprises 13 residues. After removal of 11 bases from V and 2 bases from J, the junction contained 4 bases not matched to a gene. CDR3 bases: TGTGCCTCCCGGGACAGGGGCAATCAGCCCCAGCATTTT. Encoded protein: CASRDRGNQPQHF.

The CDR3 is CASSFRGVEHF. The DNA for the CDR3 is TGTGCCAGCAGCTTCCGAGGAGTGGAGCATTTT. The chain has TRBV7-6 and TRBJ1-5; D call uncertain. CDR1 is SGHVS, CDR2 FNYEAQ, per germline. The CDR3 loop spans 11 amino acids. V shed 3 bases and J shed 14 bases, with 11 bases lying between them.

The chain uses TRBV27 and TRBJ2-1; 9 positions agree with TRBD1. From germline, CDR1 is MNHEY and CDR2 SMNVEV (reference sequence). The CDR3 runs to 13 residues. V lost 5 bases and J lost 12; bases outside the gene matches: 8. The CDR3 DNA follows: TGTGCCAGCAGTGGGACAGGGCTTGGGGGGCAGTTCTTC. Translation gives CASSGTGLGGQFF.

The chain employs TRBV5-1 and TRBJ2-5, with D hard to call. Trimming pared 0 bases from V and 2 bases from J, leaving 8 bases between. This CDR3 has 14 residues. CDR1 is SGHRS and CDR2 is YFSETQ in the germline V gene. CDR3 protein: CASSLVGGQETQYF. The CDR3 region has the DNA TGCGCCAGCAGCTTGGTTGGCGGTCAAGAGACCCAGTACTTC.

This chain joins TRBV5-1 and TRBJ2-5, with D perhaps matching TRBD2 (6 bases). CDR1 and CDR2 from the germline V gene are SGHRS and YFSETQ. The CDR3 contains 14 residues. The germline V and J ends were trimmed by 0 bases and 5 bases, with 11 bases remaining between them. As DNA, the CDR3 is TGCGCCAGCAGCTTGGGGAATCGGGAGGAGACCCAGTACTTC. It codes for CASSLGNREETQYF.

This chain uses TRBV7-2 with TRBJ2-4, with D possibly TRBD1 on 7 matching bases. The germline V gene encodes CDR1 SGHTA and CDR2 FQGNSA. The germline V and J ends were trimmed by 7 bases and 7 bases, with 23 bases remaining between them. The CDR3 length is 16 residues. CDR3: CASTRGPPQGGNIQYF. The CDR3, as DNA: TGTGCCAGCACCCGCGGACCCCCTCAGGGGGGCAACATTCAGTACTTC.

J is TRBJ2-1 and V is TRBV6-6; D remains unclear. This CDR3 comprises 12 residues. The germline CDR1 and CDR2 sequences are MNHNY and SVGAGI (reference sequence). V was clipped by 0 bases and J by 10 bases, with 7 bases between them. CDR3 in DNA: TGTGCCAGCAGTTACTCGAGTTTGGAGCAGTTCTTC. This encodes CASSYSSLEQFF.

This chain's CDR3 is CASSSQRTGSPLHF. As DNA, the CDR3 is TGTGCCAGTAGTTCTCAACGGACAGGCTCACCCCTCCACTTT. The chain is built from TRBV19 and TRBJ1-6, with TRBD1 identical over 7 bases. The CDR3 has 14 residues. Germline V gene lookup returns CDR1 LNHDA and CDR2 SQIVND (reference sequence). V shed 5 bases, J shed 10 bases, and the junction held 8 bases outside the gene matches. Using reference TRBV19 and TRBJ1-6 for the parts outside the CDR3, the full variable domain is DGGITQSPKYLFRKEGQNVTLSCEQNLNHDAMYWYRQDPGQGLRLIYYSQIVNDFQKGDIAEGYSVSREKKESFPLTVTSAQKNPTAFYLCASSSQRTGSPLHFGNGTRLTVT.

CDR3 nucleotides: TGTGCCAGCAGCCGTGGGGGGGGTAGCGGCTACGAGCAGTACTTC. Residues: CASSRGGGSGYEQYF. The chain links TRBV7-2 to TRBJ2-7; 7 bases match TRBD2. There are 15 residues in the CDR3. Germline V gene lookup returns CDR1 SGHTA and CDR2 FQGNSA. V shed 5 bases and J 3 bases; nucleotides not matched to a gene: 10. Full variable domain (missing parts from reference TRBV7-2 and TRBJ2-7): GAGVSQSPSNKVTEKGKDVELRCDPISGHTALYWYRQSLGQGLEFLIYFQGNSAPDKSGLPSDRFSAERTGGSVSTLTIQRTQQEDSAVYLCASSRGGGSGYEQYFGPGTRLTVT.

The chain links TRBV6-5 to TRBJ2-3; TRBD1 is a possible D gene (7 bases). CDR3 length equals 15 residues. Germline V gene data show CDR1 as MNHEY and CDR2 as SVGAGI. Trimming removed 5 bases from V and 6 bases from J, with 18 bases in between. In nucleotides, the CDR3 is TGTGCCAGCAGTAATCGGGTCGCAGGGGGGGATACGCAGTATTTT. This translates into CASSNRVAGGDTQYF.

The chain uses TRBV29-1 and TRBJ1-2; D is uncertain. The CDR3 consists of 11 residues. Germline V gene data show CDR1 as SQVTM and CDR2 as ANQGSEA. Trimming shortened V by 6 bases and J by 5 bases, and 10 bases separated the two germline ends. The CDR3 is CSVTGSYGYTF. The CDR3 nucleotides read TGCAGCGTAACGGGGAGTTATGGCTACACCTTC.

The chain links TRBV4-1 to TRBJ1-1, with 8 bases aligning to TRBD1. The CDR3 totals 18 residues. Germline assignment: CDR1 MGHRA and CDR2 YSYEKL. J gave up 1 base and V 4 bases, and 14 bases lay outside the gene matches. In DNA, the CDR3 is TGCGCCAGCAGCCCAGGGACAGGCCAACCTAGAGGGAACACTGAAGCTTTCTTT. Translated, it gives CASSPGTGQPRGNTEAFF.

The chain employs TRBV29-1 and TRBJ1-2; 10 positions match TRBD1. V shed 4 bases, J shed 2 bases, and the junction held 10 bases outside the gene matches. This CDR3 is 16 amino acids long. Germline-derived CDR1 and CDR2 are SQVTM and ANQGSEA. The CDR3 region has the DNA TGCAGCGTTGTGAACCCGACAGGGGGCGCGAACTATGGCTACACCTTC. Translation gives CSVVNPTGGANYGYTF.

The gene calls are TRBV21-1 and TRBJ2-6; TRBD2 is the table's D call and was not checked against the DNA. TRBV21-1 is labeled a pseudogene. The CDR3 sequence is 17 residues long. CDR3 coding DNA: TGTGCCAGCAGCAAAGAGCGGAGGGAACCTGGGGCCAACGGCCTGACTTTC. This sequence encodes CASSKERREPGANGLTF.

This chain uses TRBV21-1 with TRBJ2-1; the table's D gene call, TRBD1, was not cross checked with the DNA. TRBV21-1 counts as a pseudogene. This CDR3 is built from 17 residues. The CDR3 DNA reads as TGTGCCAGCAGCAAGGACTCCGGGACAGGGGGAGAAGGTGAGCAGTTCTTC. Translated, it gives CASSKDSGTGGEGEQFF.

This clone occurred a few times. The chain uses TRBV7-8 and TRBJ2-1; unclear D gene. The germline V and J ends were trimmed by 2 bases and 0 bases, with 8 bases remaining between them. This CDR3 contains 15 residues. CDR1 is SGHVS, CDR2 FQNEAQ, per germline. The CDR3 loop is CASSLLPSSYNEQFF. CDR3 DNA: TGTGCCAGCAGCTTATTACCGAGCTCCTACAATGAGCAGTTCTTC.

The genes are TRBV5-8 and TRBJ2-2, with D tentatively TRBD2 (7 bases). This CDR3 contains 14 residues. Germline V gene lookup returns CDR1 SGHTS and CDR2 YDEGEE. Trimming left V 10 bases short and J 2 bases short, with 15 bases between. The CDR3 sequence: CAGPTGGNTGELFF. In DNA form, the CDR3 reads TGTGCCGGCCCCACGGGGGGCAACACCGGGGAGCTGTTTTTT.

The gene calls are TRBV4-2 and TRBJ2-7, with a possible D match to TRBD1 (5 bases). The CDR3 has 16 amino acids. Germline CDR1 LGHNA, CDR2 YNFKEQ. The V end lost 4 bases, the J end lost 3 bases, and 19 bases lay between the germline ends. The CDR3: CASSPLGQIGRYEQYF. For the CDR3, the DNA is TGTGCCAGCAGCCCACTCGGACAAATTGGGCGCTACGAGCAGTACTTC.

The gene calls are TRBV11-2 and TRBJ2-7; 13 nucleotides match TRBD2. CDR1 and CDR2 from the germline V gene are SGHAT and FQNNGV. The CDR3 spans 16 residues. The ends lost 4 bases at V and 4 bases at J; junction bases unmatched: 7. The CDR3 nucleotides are TGTGCCAGCAGCTGGGGGACTAGCGGGATCTTTTACGAGCAGTACTTC. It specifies CASSWGTSGIFYEQYF.

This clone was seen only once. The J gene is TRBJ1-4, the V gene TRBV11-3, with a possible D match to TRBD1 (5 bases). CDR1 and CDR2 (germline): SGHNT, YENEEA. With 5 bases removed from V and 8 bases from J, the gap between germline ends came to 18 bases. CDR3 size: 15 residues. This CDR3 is CASSPGLQRPEKLFF. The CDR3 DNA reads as TGTGCCAGCAGCCCAGGGCTCCAACGTCCGGAAAAACTGTTTTTT. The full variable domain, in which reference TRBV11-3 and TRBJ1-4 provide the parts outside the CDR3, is EAGVVQSPRYKIIEKKQPVAFWCNPISGHNTLYWYLQNLGQGPELLIRYENEEAVDDSQLPKDRFSAERLKGVDSTLKIQPAELGDSAVYLCASSPGLQRPEKLFFGSGTQLSVL.